The table lists the clone carrying this TCR beta chain with a count of one. This sample stems from a study of blood T cell repertoires in COVID-19. Using immunoSEQ multiplex PCR, the repertoire was profiled, and TCRdb retains in-frame clones only, with some absent. The sample contains around 56,000 clones, about nine tenths of which appear only once. Germline-derived CDR1 and CDR2 are MDHEN and SYDVKM. This CDR3 spans 17 amino acids. Trimming left V 4 bases short and J 0 bases short, with 16 bases between. The receptor was derived from a woman aged 55-75 years with active or convalescent COVID-19. The V and J genes are TRBV28 and TRBJ1-3; TRBD1 might be the D (6 bases). Sequencing used peripheral blood. The CDR3 coding sequence is TGTGCCAGCAGTTACGGGACAACAGCCCACTCTGGAAACACCATATATTTT. This codes for CASSYGTTAHSGNTIYF.